This TCR beta chain was captured by sequencing in a study of cytomegalovirus exposure and HLA in healthy donors. Healthy people donating bone marrow made up the donors. General observations from the study: Cytomegalovirus status was reportedly diagnosed by the classifier with high sensitivity and specificity. In an earlier analysis, productive rearrangement rates for most beta V segments clustered near 87% or 30%.

Of note for this clone: As yet, its antigen is unknown.

A multiplex PCR was run with 60 Vbeta primers and 13 Jbeta primers. Here immunoSEQ multiplex PCR was the method, and the copy in TCRdb shows in-frame clones only, minus some. The table lists roughly 130,000 clones, approximately 82% of them singletons. The sequenced sample consisted of PBMCs. The sequence was obtained from a boy aged 2 to 9 in good health and CMV-seronegative.

The CDR3 protein is CASSWTSSYNEQFF. The CDR3 DNA sequence: TGCGCCAGCAGTTGGACTAGCTCCTACAATGAGCAGTTCTTC. This chain links TRBV5-1 with TRBJ2-1; 7 nucleotides agree with TRBD2. This CDR3 spans 14 amino acids. The germline V gene encodes CDR1 SGHRS and CDR2 YFSETQ. Trimming took 5 bases from V and 0 from J; bases not matched to a gene: 2. Filled out from reference TRBV5-1 and TRBJ2-1, the complete variable domain reads KAGVTQTPRYLIKTRGQQVTLSCSPISGHRSVSWYQQTPGQGLQFLFEYFSETQRNKGNFPGRFSGRQFSNSRSEMNVSTLELGDSALYLCASSWTSSYNEQFFGPGTRLTVL.